This T cell receptor (beta chain) was sequenced during a study of T-cell memory formation after mild COVID-19. Points on this clonotype: Its antigen is still unknown.

Trimming removed 3 bases at V and 8 bases at J, with 13 bases between. Germline loops: CDR1 MGHRA, CDR2 YSYEKL. The CDR3 spans 13 residues. TCRdb analysed the 5' RACE reads with MiXCR anew, one entry per CDR3 protein. Here the sample spans over 350,000 distinct CDR3 sequences, 24% being singletons. Broader study findings: Clones from the second wave (peaking day 37) had unconfirmed SARS-CoV-2 specificity. There was a balanced CD4/CD8 profile in clones contracting day 15 to 85, and later expanders leaned CD4+.

The TCR sequence derives from an adult woman who had mild COVID-19 (a few samples of this study predate the infection). Cell type and time point are not known. The sample taken for sequencing was PBMCs or a T cell subset sorted from them (not recorded which). The chain links TRBV4-1 to TRBJ2-5; D tentatively fits TRBD1 or TRBD2 (6 bases each). CDR3 nucleotide sequence: TGCGCCAGCAGCCATGGAGGGGGTTATACCCAGTACTTC. Translation: CASSHGGGYTQYF.